The subject of this entry is one T cell receptor beta chain. No antigen is known for it. The PCR contained 60 Vbeta and 13 Jbeta primers. Assay: immunoSEQ multiplex PCR; the TCRdb copy retains only in-frame clones and omits some. Among 65,000 to 80,000 clones, around 84% were seen once, and the ten largest hold about 9.5%. These data come from a study of cytomegalovirus exposure and HLA in healthy donors. About the study: Early on, a data release was issued that held 80 million or so unique TCRs from HLA-typed donors. Study-wide results and caveats: In an earlier analysis, most TCR beta V segments were productive about 87% or about 30% of the time. Researchers left out some V segments, among them TRBV6-2 and TRBV6-3, as indistinguishable.

This CDR3 contains 16 residues. Trimming took 1 base from V and 4 from J; bases not matched to a gene: 1. Germline CDR1 and CDR2: LGHNT and FRNRAP. The sequencing input was PBMCs. This sequence was found in a woman aged 40 to 50 in good health and CMV-seropositive. J is TRBJ2-2 and V is TRBV12-5; 12 bases match TRBD2. The CDR3 sequence: CASGLGLAGATGELFF. CDR3 DNA sequence: TGTGCTAGTGGTTTGGGACTAGCGGGAGCCACCGGGGAGCTGTTTTTT.